The clone carrying this TCR beta chain has a count of ten or more. Amplification of TCR beta CDR3 regions was performed using RNA transcripts as template. HTBI primers drove first-round RT-PCR of the TCR CDR3. Via MiXCR, TCRdb re-called the multiplex PCR reads, giving one row per CDR3 protein. The sample lists 500,000 or so distinct CDR3 sequences, 15% to 20% occurring once. The sample belongs to a study of T cells in Graves' hyperthyroidism and ophthalmopathy. CDR3 length: 14 residues. V shed 4 bases, J shed 2 bases, and the junction held 6 bases outside the gene matches. CDR1 is GTSNPN, CDR2 SVGIG, per germline (reference sequence).

The sample taken for sequencing was blood. The J gene is TRBJ2-7, the V gene TRBV30, with TRBD2 matching over 9 bases. This clonotype originated in a woman between 18 and 30 years old with Graves' ophthalmopathy. The CDR3 spells CAWTIAGVTYEQYF. The DNA for the CDR3 is TGTGCCTGGACCATAGCGGGAGTCACCTACGAGCAGTACTTC. Variable domain in full (rest from reference TRBV30 and TRBJ2-7): SQTIHQWPATLVQPVGSPLSLECTVEGTSNPNLYWYRQAAGRGLQLLFYSVGIGQISSEVPQNLSASRPQDRQFILSSKKLLLSDSGFYLCAWTIAGVTYEQYFGPGTRLTVT.